This T cell receptor (beta chain) is drawn from a study of cytomegalovirus exposure and HLA in healthy donors. Study-level information: The study placed approximately 81% of its 398 genotyped donors in the Caucasian-associated ancestry cluster. Findings of the study overall: An observed cluster of highly shared sequence variants was recorded as a likely sequencing artifact.

V was trimmed by 3 bases and J by 0 bases, leaving 14 bases between them. Germline-derived CDR1 and CDR2 are KGHSH and LQKENI. The CDR3 contains 17 residues. A remark on this clone: No antigen is known for it.

Researchers ran the PCR with 60 Vbeta and 13 Jbeta primers. TCRdb's copy holds only in-frame clones and misses some; the assay was immunoSEQ multiplex PCR. Seen here are 110,000 to 150,000 clones, roughly 84% observed once, and the top ten hold less than 2.5%. This clonotype was sampled from a boy younger than 10 in good health and CMV-seronegative. V usage is TRBV18 and J usage is TRBJ1-4; no firm D call. The sample comprised PBMCs. The CDR3 loop reads CASSPYETLATNEKLFF. In DNA form, the CDR3 reads TGTGCCAGCTCACCCTACGAGACACTCGCAACTAATGAAAAACTGTTTTTT. Together with reference TRBV18 and TRBJ1-4, the CDR3 gives the full variable domain: NAGVMQNPRHLVRRRGQEARLRCSPMKGHSHVYWYRQLPEEGLKFMVYLQKENIIDESGMPKERFSAEFPKEGPSILRIQQVVRGDSAAYFCASSPYETLATNEKLFFGSGTQLSVL.